This is a list of T cell receptor beta chains from one sample in a study of T cell repertoires in cytomegalovirus infection. Each CDR3 protein gets one entry after TCRdb re-called the reads with MiXCR. Of around 280,000 distinct CDR3 sequences listed, 8% to 10% are singletons. The sample consisted of PBMCs. The receptors here all came from a human donor in good health (CMV status not recorded). Some clones in this sample may be carry-over from other donors' samples. Both conserved end residues are part of each CDR3. D genes are given only for firm matches. Rows give clone size only sometimes, using once, few, many, or a class for an expanded clone.

12,TRBJ1-1,.,many,TRBV29-1,CSVDQQETEAFF,TGCAGCGTGGACCAACAAGAAACTGAAGCTTTCTTT
17,TRBJ2-2,.,many,TRBV27,CASSYPFGPGSHGELFF,TGTGCCAGCAGTTATCCCTTCGGCCCGGGTTCCCACGGGGAGCTGTTTTTT
15,TRBJ2-1,.,few,TRBV20-1,CSARDPGWSYNEQFF,TGCAGTGCTAGAGATCCGGGTTGGTCCTACAATGAGCAGTTCTTC
13,TRBJ1-5,.,few,TRBV12-3/TRBV12-4,CASSSDRTQPQHF,TGTGCCAGCAGTTCTGACAGAACACAGCCCCAGCATTTT
12,TRBJ2-2,.,many,TRBV5-1,CASSPNTGELFF,TGTGCCAGCAGTCCGAACACCGGGGAGCTGTTTTTT
15,TRBJ2-1,.,few,TRBV20-1,CSARGVQDPYNEQFF,TGCAGTGCTAGAGGGGTACAGGATCCCTACAATGAGCAGTTCTTC
16,TRBJ2-7,.,.,TRBV5-4,CASSKSDSSFSYEQYF,TGTGCCAGCAGCAAATCGGACAGTTCCTTCTCCTACGAGCAGTACTTC
15,TRBJ2-6,.,many,TRBV5-1,CASSLIPSGANVLTF,TGCGCCAGCAGCTTGATACCGTCTGGGGCCAACGTCCTGACTTTC
14,TRBJ2-2,.,many,TRBV12-3/TRBV12-4,CASIMEANTGELFF,TGTGCCAGCATCATGGAAGCAAACACCGGGGAGCTGTTTTTT
14,TRBJ1-1,TRBD1,many,TRBV20-1,CSARSDRDHTEAFF,TGCAGTGCTAGATCGGACAGGGATCACACTGAAGCTTTCTTT
12,TRBJ1-2,.,many,TRBV29-1,CSAKEGDAGYTF,TGCAGCGCCAAAGAGGGGGATGCTGGCTACACCTTC
12,TRBJ1-1,.,many,TRBV29-1,CSGTSSGTEAFF,TGCAGCGGAACCTCTTCAGGCACTGAAGCTTTCTTT
18,TRBJ2-4,TRBD2,many,TRBV7-2,CASSPRPLAANAKNIQYF,TGTGCCAGCAGCCCACGTCCTCTAGCGGCTAACGCCAAAAACATTCAGTACTTC
15,TRBJ2-1,.,many,TRBV12-3/TRBV12-4,CASSWWAGPDNEQFF,TGTGCCAGCAGTTGGTGGGCAGGGCCCGACAATGAGCAGTTCTTC
13,TRBJ1-5,.,many,TRBV12-3/TRBV12-4,CASTLRGNQPQHF,TGTGCCAGCACCTTACGCGGCAATCAGCCCCAGCATTTT
18,TRBJ2-3,TRBD2,many,TRBV7-3,CASSLRGGRGGLTDTQYF,TGTGCCAGCAGCTTAAGGGGCGGGCGGGGGGGCCTCACAGATACGCAGTATTTT
12,TRBJ1-2,.,many,TRBV28,CASSLQTYGYTF,TGTGCCAGCAGCCTACAGACTTATGGCTACACCTTC
15,TRBJ2-1,.,many,TRBV5-1,CASSSQGSPYNEQFF,TGCGCCAGCAGCTCGCAGGGGTCTCCCTACAATGAGCAGTTCTTC
16,TRBJ2-7,TRBD1,many,TRBV7-6,CASSLEPGQVSYEQYF,TGTGCCAGCAGCTTGGAGCCGGGACAGGTCTCCTACGAGCAGTACTTC
15,TRBJ2-2,.,.,TRBV28,CASSLGDTYTGELFF,TGTGCCAGCAGTTTAGGGGACACCTACACCGGGGAGCTGTTTTTT
16,TRBJ2-1,.,many,TRBV7-8,CASSLRTPGSYNEQFF,TGTGCCAGCAGCTTAAGGACGCCCGGCTCCTACAATGAGCAGTTCTTC
13,TRBJ2-1,.,.,TRBV29-1,CSVEDLMGNEQFF,TGCAGCGTTGAAGACCTAATGGGCAATGAGCAGTTCTTC
15,TRBJ2-1,.,few,TRBV4-2,CASSQAGRVVEGQFF,TGTGCCAGCAGCCAAGCGGGTAGGGTAGTCGAGGGGCAGTTCTTC
12,TRBJ1-2,.,many,TRBV7-9,CASSLEQYGYTF,TGTGCCAGCAGCTTAGAGCAGTATGGCTACACCTTC
12,TRBJ1-2,.,many,TRBV5-1,CASSSYTDGYTF,TGCGCCAGCAGCTCTTACACCGATGGCTACACCTTC
15,TRBJ2-3,.,.,TRBV20-1,CSARDTAKSTDTQYF,TGCAGTGCTAGAGATACAGCGAAAAGCACAGATACGCAGTATTTT
16,TRBJ2-1,TRBD2,many,TRBV9,CASSDGLAGGLAEQFF,TGTGCCAGCAGCGATGGACTAGCGGGGGGGCTGGCTGAGCAGTTCTTC
13,TRBJ2-1,.,many,TRBV29-1,CSVGGPSYNEQFF,TGCAGCGTTGGAGGGCCTTCCTACAATGAGCAGTTCTTC
14,TRBJ1-1,TRBD1,many,TRBV5-4,CASSRQGVNTEAFF,TGTGCCAGCAGCAGACAGGGGGTGAACACTGAAGCTTTCTTT
15,TRBJ1-4,.,many,TRBV28,CASSSPGSEREKLFF,TGTGCCAGCAGTTCCCCCGGATCAGAAAGGGAAAAACTGTTTTTT
15,TRBJ2-1,.,many,TRBV6-1,CASSEVAEAYNEQFF,TGTGCCAGCAGTGAAGTAGCGGAGGCCTACAATGAGCAGTTCTTC
13,TRBJ2-3,.,many,TRBV6-2/TRBV6-3,CASSKGWADTQYF,TGTGCCAGCTCGAAGGGGTGGGCAGATACGCAGTATTTT
11,TRBJ2-1,.,many,TRBV29-1,CSAERGILQFF,TGCAGCGCCGAGAGGGGTATCCTGCAGTTCTTC
16,TRBJ1-5,TRBD1,many,TRBV12-3/TRBV12-4,CASSSTGTGFFQPQHF,TGTGCCAGCAGCTCCACCGGGACAGGGTTTTTCCAGCCCCAGCATTTT
14,TRBJ1-2,.,many,TRBV25-1,CASRSGVGIYGYTF,TGTGCCAGCAGGAGCGGCGTAGGGATATATGGCTACACCTTC
17,TRBJ1-6,.,.,TRBV7-2,CASSLGGSRVYNSPLHF,TGTGCCAGCAGCTTAGGCGGCAGCAGGGTTTATAATTCACCCCTCCACTTT
12,TRBJ1-2,.,few,TRBV29-1,CSVEDRHYGYTF,TGCAGCGTTGAAGACAGACACTATGGCTACACCTTC
14,TRBJ2-1,TRBD1,few,TRBV19,CATLGQGAHNEQFF,TGTGCCACCTTGGGACAGGGGGCCCACAATGAGCAGTTCTTC
15,TRBJ2-1,TRBD2,many,TRBV4-2,CASSRTSGDYGEQFF,TGTGCCAGCAGCCGGACTAGCGGGGATTACGGCGAGCAGTTCTTC
15,TRBJ2-7,TRBD1,many,TRBV28,CASSFLDRGSYEQYF,TGTGCCAGCAGTTTTCTGGACAGGGGTTCCTACGAGCAGTACTTC
12,TRBJ2-2,.,.,TRBV7-3,CATRTGTGELFF,TGTGCCACTCGGACGGGGACCGGGGAGCTGTTTTTT
16,TRBJ2-7,TRBD2,many,TRBV20-1,CSARDTAGTTRFEQYF,TGCAGTGCTAGGGATACCGCCGGGACTACTCGTTTCGAGCAGTACTTC
17,TRBJ1-2,.,few,TRBV23-1,CASSQSREGQMNYGYTF,TGCGCCAGCAGTCAATCTAGGGAAGGACAGATGAACTATGGCTACACCTTC
12,TRBJ2-3,.,many,TRBV7-9,CASRVIADTQYF,TGTGCCAGCAGAGTTATCGCAGATACGCAGTATTTT
16,TRBJ2-1,TRBD2,few,TRBV12-3/TRBV12-4,CASSGLQAGGNNEQFF,TGTGCCAGCAGTGGACTCCAAGCGGGGGGAAACAATGAGCAGTTCTTC
16,TRBJ2-1,.,many,TRBV6-2/TRBV6-3,CASSIPRTLSYNEQFF,TGTGCCAGCAGCATTCCCCGGACCCTCTCCTACAATGAGCAGTTCTTC
13,TRBJ1-5,.,.,TRBV20-1,CSASGTNNQPQHF,TGCAGTGCTTCCGGGACAAATAATCAGCCCCAGCATTTT
12,TRBJ2-2,.,many,TRBV6-2/TRBV6-3,CAIRSTTGELFF,TGTGCCATCAGGAGTACCACCGGGGAGCTGTTTTTT
17,TRBJ2-1,.,many,TRBV14,CASSQTIRRSSYNEQFF,TGTGCCAGCAGCCAAACCATCAGGAGGAGCTCCTACAATGAGCAGTTCTTC
13,TRBJ1-3,.,few,TRBV3-1,CASSLPDRNTIYF,TGTGCCAGCAGCCTTCCGGACCGAAACACCATATATTTT
13,TRBJ2-1,.,many,TRBV20-1,CSARWSSYNEQFF,TGCAGTGCTAGATGGAGCTCCTACAATGAGCAGTTCTTC
14,TRBJ1-1,TRBD1,many,TRBV2,CASSGQGSVTEAFF,TGTGCCAGCAGTGGACAGGGCAGTGTTACTGAAGCTTTCTTT
14,TRBJ2-2,TRBD1,many,TRBV29-1,CSATTGGNTGELFF,TGCAGCGCGACGACAGGGGGGAACACCGGGGAGCTGTTTTTT
12,TRBJ2-5,.,many,TRBV20-1,CSARTDVQTQYF,TGCAGTGCTAGAACGGACGTCCAGACCCAGTACTTC
15,TRBJ1-4,TRBD1,many,TRBV12-3/TRBV12-4,CASRSTGRTNEKLFF,TGTGCCAGCAGATCGACAGGGCGGACTAATGAAAAACTGTTTTTT
15,TRBJ2-1,TRBD2,.,TRBV20-1,CSARATSGGYNEQFF,TGCAGTGCTAGAGCCACTAGCGGGGGGTACAATGAGCAGTTCTTC